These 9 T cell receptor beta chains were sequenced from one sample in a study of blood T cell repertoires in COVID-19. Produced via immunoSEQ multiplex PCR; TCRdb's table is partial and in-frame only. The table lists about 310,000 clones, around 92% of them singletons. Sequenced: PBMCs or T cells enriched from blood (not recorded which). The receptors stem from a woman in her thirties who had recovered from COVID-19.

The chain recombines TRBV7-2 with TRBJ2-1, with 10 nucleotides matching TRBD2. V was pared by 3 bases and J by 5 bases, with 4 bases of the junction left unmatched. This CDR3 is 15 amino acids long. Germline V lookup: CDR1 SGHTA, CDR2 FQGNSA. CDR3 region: CASSFFLAGDNEQFF. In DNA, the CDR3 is TGTGCCAGCAGCTTTTTTCTAGCGGGAGACAATGAGCAGTTCTTC.

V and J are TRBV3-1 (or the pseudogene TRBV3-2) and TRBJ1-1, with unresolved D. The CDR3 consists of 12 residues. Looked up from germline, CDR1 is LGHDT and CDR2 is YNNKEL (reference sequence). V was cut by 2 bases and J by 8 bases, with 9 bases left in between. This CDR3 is CASSQYSREAFF. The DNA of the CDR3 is TGTGCCAGCAGCCAATATTCTAGAGAAGCTTTCTTT.

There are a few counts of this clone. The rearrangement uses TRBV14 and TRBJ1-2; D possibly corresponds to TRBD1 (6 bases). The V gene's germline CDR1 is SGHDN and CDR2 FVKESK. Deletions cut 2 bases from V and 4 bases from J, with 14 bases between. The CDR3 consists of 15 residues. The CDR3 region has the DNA TGTGCCAGCAGCCAAATCCCGGGACATCCCTATGGCTACACCTTC. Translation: CASSQIPGHPYGYTF.

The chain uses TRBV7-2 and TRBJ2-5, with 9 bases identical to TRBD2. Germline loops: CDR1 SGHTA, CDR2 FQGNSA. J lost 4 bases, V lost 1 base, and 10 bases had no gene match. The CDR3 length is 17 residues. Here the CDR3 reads CASSLDGVAGVGETQYF. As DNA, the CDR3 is TGTGCCAGCAGCTTAGACGGCGTAGCGGGGGTCGGAGAGACCCAGTACTTC.

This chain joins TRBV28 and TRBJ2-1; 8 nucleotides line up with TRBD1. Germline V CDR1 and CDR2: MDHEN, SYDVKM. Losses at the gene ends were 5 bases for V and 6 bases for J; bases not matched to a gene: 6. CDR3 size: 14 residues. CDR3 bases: TGTGCCAGCAGTCCGGACAGGGTAGGCAATGAGCAGTTCTTC. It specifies CASSPDRVGNEQFF.

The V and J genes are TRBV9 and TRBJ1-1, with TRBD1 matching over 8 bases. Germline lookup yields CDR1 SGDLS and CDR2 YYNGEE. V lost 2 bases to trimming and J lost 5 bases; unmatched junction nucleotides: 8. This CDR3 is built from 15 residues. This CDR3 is CASSVLDRGETEAFF. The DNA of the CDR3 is TGTGCCAGCAGCGTTCTAGACAGGGGAGAGACTGAAGCTTTCTTT.

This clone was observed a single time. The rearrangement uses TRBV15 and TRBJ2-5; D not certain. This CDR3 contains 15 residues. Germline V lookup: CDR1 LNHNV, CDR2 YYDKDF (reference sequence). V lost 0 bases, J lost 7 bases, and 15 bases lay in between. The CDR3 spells CATSRDSLGLGTQYF. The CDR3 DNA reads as TGTGCCACCAGCAGAGATTCTCTAGGCTTGGGGACCCAGTACTTC.

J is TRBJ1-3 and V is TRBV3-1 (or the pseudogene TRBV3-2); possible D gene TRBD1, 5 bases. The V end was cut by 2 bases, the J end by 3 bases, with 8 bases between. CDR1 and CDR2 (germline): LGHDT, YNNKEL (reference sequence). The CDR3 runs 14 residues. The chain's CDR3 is CASSQTGFGNTIYF. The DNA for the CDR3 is TGTGCCAGCAGCCAAACAGGATTTGGAAACACCATATATTTT.

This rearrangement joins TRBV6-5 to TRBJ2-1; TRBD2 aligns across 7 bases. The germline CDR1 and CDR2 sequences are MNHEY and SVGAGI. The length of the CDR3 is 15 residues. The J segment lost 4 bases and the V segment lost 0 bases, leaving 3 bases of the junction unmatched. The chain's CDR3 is CASSYSLAVYNEQFF. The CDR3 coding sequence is TGTGCCAGCAGTTACTCCCTAGCGGTGTACAATGAGCAGTTCTTC.